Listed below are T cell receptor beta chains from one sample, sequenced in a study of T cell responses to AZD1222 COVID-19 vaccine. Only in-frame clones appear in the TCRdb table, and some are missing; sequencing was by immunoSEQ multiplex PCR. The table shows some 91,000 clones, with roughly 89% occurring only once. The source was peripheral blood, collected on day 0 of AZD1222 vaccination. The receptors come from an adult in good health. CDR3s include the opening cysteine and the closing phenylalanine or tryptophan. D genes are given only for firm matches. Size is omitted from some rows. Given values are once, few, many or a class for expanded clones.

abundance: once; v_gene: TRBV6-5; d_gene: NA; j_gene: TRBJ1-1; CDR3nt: TGTGCCAGCAGTTATCTCGGGCCTTATGGCACTGAAGCTTTCTTT; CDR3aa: CASSYLGPYGTEAFF
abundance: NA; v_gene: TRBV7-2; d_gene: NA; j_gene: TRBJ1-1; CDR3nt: TGTGCCAGCAGCTTAAACGGTAGGACTGAAGCTTTCTTT; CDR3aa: CASSLNGRTEAFF
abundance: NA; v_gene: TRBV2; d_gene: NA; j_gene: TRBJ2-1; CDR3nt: TGTGCCAGCAGGGACGTCAACAATGAGCAGTTCTTC; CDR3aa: CASRDVNNEQFF
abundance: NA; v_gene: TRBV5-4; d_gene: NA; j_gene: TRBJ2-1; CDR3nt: TGTGCCAGCAGCTTGGCCGTTACTAGCAGGGGCAATGAGCAGTTCTTC; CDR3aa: CASSLAVTSRGNEQFF
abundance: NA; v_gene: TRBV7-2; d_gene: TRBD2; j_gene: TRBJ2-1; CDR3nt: TGTGCCAGCAGCTTAGTACTAGCGGGGGATGAGCAGTTCTTC; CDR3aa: CASSLVLAGDEQFF
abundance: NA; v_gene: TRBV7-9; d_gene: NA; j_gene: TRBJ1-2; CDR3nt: TGTGCCAGCCTATCGCAGTATCAGACGGGGGGAAACTATGGCTACACCTTC; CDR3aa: CASLSQYQTGGNYGYTF
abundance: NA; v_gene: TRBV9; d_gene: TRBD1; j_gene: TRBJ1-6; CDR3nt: TGTGCCAGCAGCGTAGGAGGGACAGGGGGATCACCCCTCCACTTT; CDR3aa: CASSVGGTGGSPLHF
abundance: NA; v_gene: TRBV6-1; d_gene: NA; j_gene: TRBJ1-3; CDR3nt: TGTGCCAGCAGTGAGACAGGCTCTGGAAACACCATATATTTT; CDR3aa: CASSETGSGNTIYF
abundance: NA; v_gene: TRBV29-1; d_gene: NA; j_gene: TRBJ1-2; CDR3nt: TGCAGCGTTGTCCACCGCTACTATGGCTACACCTTC; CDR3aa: CSVVHRYYGYTF
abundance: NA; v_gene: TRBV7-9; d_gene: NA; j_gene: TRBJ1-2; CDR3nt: TGTGCCAGCAGCCTTGACGGGGACGGCTATGGCTACACCTTC; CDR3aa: CASSLDGDGYGYTF
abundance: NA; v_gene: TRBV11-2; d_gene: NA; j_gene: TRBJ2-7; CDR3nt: TGTGCCAGCAGCTTAGTCCGGGACTCCTACGAGCAGTACTTC; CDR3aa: CASSLVRDSYEQYF
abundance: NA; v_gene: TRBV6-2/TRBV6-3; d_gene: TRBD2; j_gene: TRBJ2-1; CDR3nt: TGTGCCAGCATCCCTAGCGGGGGGGCTAAGCAGTTCTTC; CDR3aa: CASIPSGGAKQFF
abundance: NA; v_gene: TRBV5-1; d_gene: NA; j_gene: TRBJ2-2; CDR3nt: TGCGCCAGCAGCTTGGGACGTCTGGCCGGGGAGCTGTTTTTT; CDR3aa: CASSLGRLAGELFF
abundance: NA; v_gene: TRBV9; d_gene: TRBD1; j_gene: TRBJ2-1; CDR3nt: TGTGCCAGCAGCGGAACAATGGGACAGCCGAAGGGTGAGCAGTTCTTC; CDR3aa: CASSGTMGQPKGEQFF
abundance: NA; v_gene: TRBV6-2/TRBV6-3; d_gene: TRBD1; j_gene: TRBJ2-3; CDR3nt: TGTGCCAGCAGTTACCCGGCCGGACAGGGTTGGACAGATACGCAGTATTTT; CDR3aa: CASSYPAGQGWTDTQYF
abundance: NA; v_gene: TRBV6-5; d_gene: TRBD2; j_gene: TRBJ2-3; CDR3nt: TGTGCCAGCGTCGCTAGCGGGAGGGCCACAGATACGCAGTATTTT; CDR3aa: CASVASGRATDTQYF
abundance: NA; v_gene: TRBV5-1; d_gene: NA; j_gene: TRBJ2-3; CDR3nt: TGCGCCAGCAGCTTGGGTGCACCCACAGATACGCAGTATTTT; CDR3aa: CASSLGAPTDTQYF
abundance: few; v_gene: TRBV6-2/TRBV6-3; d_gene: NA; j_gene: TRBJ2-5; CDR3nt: TGTGCCAGCAGTTCCGCCGGGGGTAGCGTGGAGACCCAGTACTTC; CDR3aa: CASSSAGGSVETQYF
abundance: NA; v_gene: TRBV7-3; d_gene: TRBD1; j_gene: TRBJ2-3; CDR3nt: TGTGCCAGCAGCTTAACTGTACTAACAGGGGGAACCACAGATACGCAGTATTTT; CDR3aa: CASSLTVLTGGTTDTQYF
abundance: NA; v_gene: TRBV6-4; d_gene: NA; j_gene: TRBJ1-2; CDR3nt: TGTGCCAGCAGTGACCCGCGGGTCGGACAAGGATATCCCTATGGCTACACCTTC; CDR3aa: CASSDPRVGQGYPYGYTF
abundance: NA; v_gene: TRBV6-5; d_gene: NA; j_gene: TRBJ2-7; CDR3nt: TGTGCCAGCAGTTCTTCTCAACCCTCCTACGAGCAGTACTTC; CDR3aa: CASSSSQPSYEQYF
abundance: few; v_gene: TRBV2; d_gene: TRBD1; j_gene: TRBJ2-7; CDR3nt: TGTGCCAGCGAGACAGGGTTTGCATTTGTCCACGAGCAGTACTTC; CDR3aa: CASETGFAFVHEQYF
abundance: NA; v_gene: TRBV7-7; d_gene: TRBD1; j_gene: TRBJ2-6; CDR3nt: TGTGCTAGCAGCTTAGCCCGGGACAGGGGGCCCCTTACTTTC; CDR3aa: CASSLARDRGPLTF
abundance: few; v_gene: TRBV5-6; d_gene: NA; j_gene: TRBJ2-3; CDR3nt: TGTGCCAGCAGCTTGACAGGAGCTTATACGCAGTATTTT; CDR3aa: CASSLTGAYTQYF
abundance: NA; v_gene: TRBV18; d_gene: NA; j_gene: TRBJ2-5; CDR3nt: TGTGCCAGCTCACCACCGACAGGAACCGGCCAAGAGACCCAGTACTTC; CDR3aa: CASSPPTGTGQETQYF
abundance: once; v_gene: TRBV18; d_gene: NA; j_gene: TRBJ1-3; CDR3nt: TGTGCCAGCTCACCAAAGGCAGTGTCTTCCTCTGGAAACACCATATATTTT; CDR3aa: CASSPKAVSSSGNTIYF
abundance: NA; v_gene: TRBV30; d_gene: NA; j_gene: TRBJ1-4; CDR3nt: TGTGCCTGGAGTGTACTTGTGGCTAATGAAAAACTGTTTTTT; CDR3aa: CAWSVLVANEKLFF
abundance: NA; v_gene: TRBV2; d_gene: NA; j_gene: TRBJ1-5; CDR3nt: TGTGCCAGCAAGAGACAGAATAGCAATCAGCCCCAGCATTTT; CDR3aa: CASKRQNSNQPQHF
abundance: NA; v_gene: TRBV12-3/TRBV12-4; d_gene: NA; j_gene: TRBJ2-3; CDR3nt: TGTGCCAGCAGAGGGACAGATACGCAGTATTTT; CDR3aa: CASRGTDTQYF
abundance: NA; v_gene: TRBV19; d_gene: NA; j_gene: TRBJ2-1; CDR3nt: TGTGCCAGTAGTATTTCGGGGCCTCTCTACAATGAGCAGTTCTTC; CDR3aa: CASSISGPLYNEQFF
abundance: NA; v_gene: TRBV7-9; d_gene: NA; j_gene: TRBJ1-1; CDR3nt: TGTGCCAGCAGCTTAATTGGGGCAGGCACGCTTGAAGCTTTCTTT; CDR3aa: CASSLIGAGTLEAFF
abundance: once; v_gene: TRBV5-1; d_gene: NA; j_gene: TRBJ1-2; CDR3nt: TGCGCCAGCAGCTTGTGGCAGGGCGTAAGCTATGGCTACACCTTC; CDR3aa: CASSLWQGVSYGYTF
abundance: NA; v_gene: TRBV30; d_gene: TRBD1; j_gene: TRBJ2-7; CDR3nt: TGTGCCTGGAGTGTGCAGGGGGCGGGGGAGCAGTACTTC; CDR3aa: CAWSVQGAGEQYF
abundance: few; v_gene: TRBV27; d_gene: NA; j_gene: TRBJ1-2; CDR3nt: TGTGCCAGCAGTTTGGGGGGGATCCCATATGGCTACACCTTC; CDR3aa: CASSLGGIPYGYTF
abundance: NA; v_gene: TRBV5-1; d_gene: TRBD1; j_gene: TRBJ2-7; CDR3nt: TGCGCCAGCAGCTGGGGACAGGGTGAAGAGCAGTACTTC; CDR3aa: CASSWGQGEEQYF
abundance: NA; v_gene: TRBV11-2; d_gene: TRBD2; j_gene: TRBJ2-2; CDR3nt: TGTGCCAGCAGCTCAGATTGGGGACTAGCAACCGCCGGGGAGCTGTTTTTT; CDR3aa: CASSSDWGLATAGELFF
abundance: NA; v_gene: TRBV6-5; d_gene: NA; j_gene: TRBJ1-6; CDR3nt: TGTGCCAGCAGCCGGGACCGCGCTTCTCCGCCCCTCCACTTT; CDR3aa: CASSRDRASPPLHF
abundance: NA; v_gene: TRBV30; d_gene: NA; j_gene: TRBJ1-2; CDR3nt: TGTGCCCGGAGGGGGGCAGCTAACTATGGCTACACCTTC; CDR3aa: CARRGAANYGYTF
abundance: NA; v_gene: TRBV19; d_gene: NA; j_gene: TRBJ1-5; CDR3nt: TGTGCCAGTAGTATAAGGGGAGGGCGGCAGCCCCAGCATTTT; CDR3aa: CASSIRGGRQPQHF
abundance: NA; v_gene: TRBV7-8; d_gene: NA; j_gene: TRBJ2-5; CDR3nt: TGTGCCAGCAGCCTCCGGGGCCAAGAGACCCAGTACTTC; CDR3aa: CASSLRGQETQYF
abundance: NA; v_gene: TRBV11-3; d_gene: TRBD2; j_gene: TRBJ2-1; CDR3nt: TGTGCCAGCAGCTTAGATATCGCCCATGTAGCGGGGGACTCCTACAATGAGCAGTTCTTC; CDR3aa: CASSLDIAHVAGDSYNEQFF
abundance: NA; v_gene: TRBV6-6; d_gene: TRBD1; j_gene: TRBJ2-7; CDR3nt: TGTGCCAGCAGACGACGGGACAGGGAAAGTTACGAGCAGTACTTC; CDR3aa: CASRRRDRESYEQYF
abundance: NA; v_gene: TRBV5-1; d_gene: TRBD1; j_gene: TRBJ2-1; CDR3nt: TGCGCCAGCAGAAAACCACAGGGGGACCTAAACAATGAGCAGTTCTTC; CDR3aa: CASRKPQGDLNNEQFF
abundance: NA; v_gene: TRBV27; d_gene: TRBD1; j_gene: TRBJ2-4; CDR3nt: TGTGCCAGCTCGCGGACAGGGGGGTCTTCCAAAAACATTCAGTACTTC; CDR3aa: CASSRTGGSSKNIQYF
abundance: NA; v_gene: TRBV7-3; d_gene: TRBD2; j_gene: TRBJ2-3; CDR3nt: TGTGCCAGCAGCCCAGGACTAGCGGGGTTGGGGCAGTATTTT; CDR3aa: CASSPGLAGLGQYF
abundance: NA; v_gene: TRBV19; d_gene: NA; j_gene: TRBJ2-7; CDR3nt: TGTGCCAGTAGTCGGGACAGGCCTAGCGGGAACGAGCAGTACTTC; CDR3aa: CASSRDRPSGNEQYF
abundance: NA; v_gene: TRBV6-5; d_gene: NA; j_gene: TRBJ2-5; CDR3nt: TGTGCCAGCAGTTACGGGCAGCAAGAGACCCAGTACTTC; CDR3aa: CASSYGQQETQYF
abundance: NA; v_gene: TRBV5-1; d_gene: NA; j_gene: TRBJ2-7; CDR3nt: TGCGCCAGCAGCTTCCGTCTCTCCTACGAGCAGTACTTC; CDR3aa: CASSFRLSYEQYF
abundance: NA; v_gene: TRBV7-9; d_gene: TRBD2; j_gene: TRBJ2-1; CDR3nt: TGTGCCAGCAGCCCATTTTGGACTAGGCCCAATGAGCAGTTCTTC; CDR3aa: CASSPFWTRPNEQFF
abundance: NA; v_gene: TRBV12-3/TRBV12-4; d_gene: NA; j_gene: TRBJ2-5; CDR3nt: TGTGCCAGCAGTAGGGGACAAGAGACCCAGTACTTC; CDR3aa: CASSRGQETQYF
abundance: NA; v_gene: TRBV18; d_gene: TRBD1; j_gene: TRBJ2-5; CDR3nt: TGTGCCAGCTCGGCAGGACAGGGGGCAGGAGAGACCCAGTACTTC; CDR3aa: CASSAGQGAGETQYF
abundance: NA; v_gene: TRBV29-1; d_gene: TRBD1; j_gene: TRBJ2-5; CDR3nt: TGCAGCGTTGGGGACAGGGGCGTTCAAGAGACCCAGTACTTC; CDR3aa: CSVGDRGVQETQYF
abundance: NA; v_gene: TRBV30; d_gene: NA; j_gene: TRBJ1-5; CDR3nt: TGTGCCTGGAGCTCTGACAGAATGAATCAGCCCCAGCATTTT; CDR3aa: CAWSSDRMNQPQHF
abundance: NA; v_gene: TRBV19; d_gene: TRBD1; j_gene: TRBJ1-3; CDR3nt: TGTGCCAGTAGTACCCCCGGACAGGGTTCTGGAAACACCATATATTTT; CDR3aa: CASSTPGQGSGNTIYF
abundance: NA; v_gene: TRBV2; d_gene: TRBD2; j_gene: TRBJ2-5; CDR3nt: TGTGCCAGCAGTGAAGCGCAAGGCGGGAGCTTCCGGGAGACCCAGTACTTC; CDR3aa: CASSEAQGGSFRETQYF
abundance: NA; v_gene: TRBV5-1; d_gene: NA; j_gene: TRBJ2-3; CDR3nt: TGCGCCAGCAGCCCCGGGCCTAGCGCGGGCACAGATACGCAGTATTTT; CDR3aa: CASSPGPSAGTDTQYF
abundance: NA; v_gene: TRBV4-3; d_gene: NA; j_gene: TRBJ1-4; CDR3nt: TGCGCCAGCAGCCAAGATCGTCTTGCTAATGAAAAACTGTTTTTT; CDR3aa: CASSQDRLANEKLFF
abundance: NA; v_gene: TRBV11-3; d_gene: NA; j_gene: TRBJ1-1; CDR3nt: TGTGCCAGCAGCCTCCGGGCGAACACTGAAGCTTTCTTT; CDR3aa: CASSLRANTEAFF